The TCR beta chain described here comes from a study of monozygotic twins with inflammatory bowel disease. Whole-study findings and limits: With others, IBD patients shared fewer clonotypes than healthy twins did, especially with disease activity.

UMIs that included a 6-nucleotide sample barcode were added by template switching, which took place during cDNA synthesis. After re-calling the 5' RACE reads, TCRdb lists one entry per CDR3 protein, DNA absent. The sample has about 450,000 distinct CDR3 sequences. Concerning this clonotype: The antigen remains undetermined.

This TCR derives from a human donor with ulcerative colitis or Crohn's disease, or a healthy co-twin of an affected twin (not recorded which). Sequenced sample: blood.

The CDR3 loop is CSVEDPSGDTQYF. This sequence joins TRBV29-1 and TRBJ2-3. The germline CDR1 and CDR2 sequences are SQVTM and ANQGSEA. This CDR3 comprises 13 residues.